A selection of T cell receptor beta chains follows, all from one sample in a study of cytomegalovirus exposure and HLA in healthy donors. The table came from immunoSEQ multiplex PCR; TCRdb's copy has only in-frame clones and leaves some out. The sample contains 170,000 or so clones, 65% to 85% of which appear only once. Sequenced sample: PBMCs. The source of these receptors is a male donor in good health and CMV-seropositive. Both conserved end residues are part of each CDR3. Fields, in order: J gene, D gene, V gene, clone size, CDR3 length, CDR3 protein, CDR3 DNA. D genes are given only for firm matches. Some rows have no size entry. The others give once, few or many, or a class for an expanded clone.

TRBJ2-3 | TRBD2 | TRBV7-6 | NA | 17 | CASSLLGLAGVTDTQYF | TGTGCCAGCAGCTTACTAGGGCTAGCGGGGGTCACAGATACGCAGTATTTT
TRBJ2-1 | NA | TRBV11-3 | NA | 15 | CASSSTGFYGDEQFF | TGTGCCAGCAGCAGTACGGGGTTTTATGGTGATGAGCAGTTCTTC
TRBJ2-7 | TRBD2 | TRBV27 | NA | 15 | CASSLTSGSYYEQYF | TGTGCCAGCAGTTTGACTAGCGGGAGTTATTACGAGCAGTACTTC
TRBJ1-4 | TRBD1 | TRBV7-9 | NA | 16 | CSSSYPGGTVREKLFF | TGTTCCAGCAGCTACCCGGGCGGGACAGTCCGGGAAAAACTGTTTTTT
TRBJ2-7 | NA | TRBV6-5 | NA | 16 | CASSYSAQGNTYEQYF | TGTGCCAGCAGTTACAGCGCACAGGGTAACACCTACGAGCAGTACTTC
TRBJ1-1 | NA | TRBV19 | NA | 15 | CASSITLQDLTEAFF | TGTGCCAGTAGTATAACCCTACAGGATCTCACTGAAGCTTTCTTT
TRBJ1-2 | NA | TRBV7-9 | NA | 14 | CASSLQQGIYGYTF | TGTGCCAGCAGCTTACAGCAGGGCATCTATGGCTACACCTTC
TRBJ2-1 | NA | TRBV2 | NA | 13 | CANKRTDYNEQFF | TGTGCCAACAAGAGGACAGACTACAATGAGCAGTTCTTC
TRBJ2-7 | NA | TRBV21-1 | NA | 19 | CASSKRISTSGKVEREQYF | TGTGCCAGCAGCAAAAGGATATCGACTAGCGGGAAAGTTGAACGCGAGCAGTACTTC
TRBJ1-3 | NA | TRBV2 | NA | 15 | CASSDLGTYGNTIYF | TGTGCCAGCAGTGACTTGGGGACTTATGGAAACACCATATATTTT
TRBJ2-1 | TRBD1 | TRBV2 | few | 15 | CASSPRDRVANEQFF | TGTGCCAGCAGTCCCCGGGACAGGGTAGCAAATGAGCAGTTCTTC
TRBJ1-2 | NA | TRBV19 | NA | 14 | CASRFPGTRYGYTF | TGTGCCAGTAGGTTCCCAGGCACCCGGTATGGCTACACCTTC
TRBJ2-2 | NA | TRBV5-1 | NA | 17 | CASTPRLGGINTGELFF | TGCGCCAGCACCCCCCGTCTAGGCGGGATTAACACCGGGGAGCTGTTTTTT
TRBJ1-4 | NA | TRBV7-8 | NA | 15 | CASSLNWEGLEKLFF | TGTGCCAGCAGCTTAAATTGGGAGGGGTTGGAAAAACTGTTTTTT
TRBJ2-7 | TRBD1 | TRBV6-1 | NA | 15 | CASRREMTGSHEQYF | TGTGCCAGCAGACGGGAAATGACAGGGAGCCACGAGCAGTACTTC
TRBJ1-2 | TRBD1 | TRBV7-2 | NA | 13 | CASSLARGYGYTF | TGTGCCAGCAGCTTAGCCAGGGGGTATGGCTACACCTTC
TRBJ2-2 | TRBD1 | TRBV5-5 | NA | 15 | CASSPWTGGTGELFF | TGTGCCAGCAGCCCTTGGACAGGGGGCACCGGGGAGCTGTTTTTT
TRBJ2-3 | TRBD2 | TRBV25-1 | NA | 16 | CASSDSKRGYTDTQYF | TGTGCCAGCAGTGACAGTAAGCGGGGGTACACAGATACGCAGTATTTT
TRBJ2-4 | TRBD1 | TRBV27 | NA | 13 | CASSGTGANIQYF | TGTGCCAGCAGCGGGACAGGGGCTAACATTCAGTACTTC
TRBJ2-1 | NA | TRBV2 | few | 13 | CASSAGVIAPGFF | TGTGCCAGCAGTGCCGGCGTGATAGCCCCGGGGTTCTTC
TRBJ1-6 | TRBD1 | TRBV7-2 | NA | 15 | CASSLGSGGGSPLHF | TGTGCCAGCAGCTTAGGGTCAGGGGGCGGTTCACCCCTCCACTTT
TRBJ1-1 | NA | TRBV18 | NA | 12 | CASSRSDSGTFF | TGTGCCAGCTCACGTTCGGACAGTGGAACTTTCTTT
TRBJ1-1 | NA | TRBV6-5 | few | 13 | CASSYGQSTEAFF | TGTGCCAGCAGTTACGGGCAGAGCACTGAAGCTTTCTTT
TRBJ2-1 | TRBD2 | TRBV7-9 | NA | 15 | CASSERLAGWNEQFF | TGTGCCAGCAGTGAAAGACTAGCTGGTTGGAATGAGCAGTTCTTC
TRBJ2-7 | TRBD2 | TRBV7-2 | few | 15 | CASSLALGRGYEQYF | TGTGCCAGCAGCTTAGCGCTGGGGAGGGGATACGAGCAGTACTTC
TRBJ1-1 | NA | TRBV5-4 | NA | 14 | CASSSGALNTEAFF | TGTGCCAGCAGTTCAGGGGCACTTAACACTGAAGCTTTCTTT
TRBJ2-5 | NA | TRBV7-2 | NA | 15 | CASSLNRVSQETQYF | TGTGCCAGCAGCCTCAACCGGGTTTCACAAGAGACCCAGTACTTC
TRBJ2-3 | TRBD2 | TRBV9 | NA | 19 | CASSADPGTSGRVTDTQYF | TGTGCCAGCAGCGCCGACCCCGGGACTAGCGGGAGGGTCACAGATACGCAGTATTTT
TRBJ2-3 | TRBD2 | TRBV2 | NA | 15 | CASNGAGGVADTQYF | TGTGCCAGCAACGGCGCGGGAGGGGTCGCAGATACGCAGTATTTT
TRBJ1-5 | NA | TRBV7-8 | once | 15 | CASSLATGTNQPQHF | TGTGCCAGCAGCTTAGCTACAGGGACCAATCAGCCCCAGCATTTT
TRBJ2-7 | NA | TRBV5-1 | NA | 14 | CASSLEGTNYEQYF | TGCGCCAGCAGCTTGGAAGGGACAAACTACGAGCAGTACTTC
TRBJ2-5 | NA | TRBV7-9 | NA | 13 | CASSLVGRETQYF | TGTGCCAGCAGCTTAGTGGGGAGAGAGACCCAGTACTTC
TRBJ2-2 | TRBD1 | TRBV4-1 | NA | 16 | CASSSGQGVHTGELFF | TGCGCCAGCAGCTCCGGACAGGGGGTTCACACCGGGGAGCTGTTTTTT
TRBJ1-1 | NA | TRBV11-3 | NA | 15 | CASSSNFDRNTEAFF | TGTGCCAGCAGCTCTAATTTCGACAGGAACACTGAAGCTTTCTTT
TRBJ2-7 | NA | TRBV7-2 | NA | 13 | CASSSLSAYEQYF | TGTGCCAGCAGCTCGCTAAGCGCCTACGAGCAGTACTTC
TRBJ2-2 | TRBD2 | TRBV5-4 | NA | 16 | CASSLGLAVNTGELFF | TGTGCCAGCAGCTTGGGTCTAGCGGTGAACACCGGGGAGCTGTTTTTT
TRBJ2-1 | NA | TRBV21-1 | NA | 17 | CASSSKKAASSYNEQFF | TGTGCCAGCAGCAGCAAAAAAGCGGCTAGCTCCTACAATGAGCAGTTCTTC
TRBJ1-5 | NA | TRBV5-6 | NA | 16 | CASSLGEAGGYQPQHF | TGTGCCAGCAGCTTGGGGGAGGCGGGAGGTTATCAGCCCCAGCATTTT
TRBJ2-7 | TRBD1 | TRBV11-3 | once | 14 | CASSSPGQGHEQYF | TGTGCCAGCAGCTCCCCGGGACAGGGGCACGAGCAGTACTTC
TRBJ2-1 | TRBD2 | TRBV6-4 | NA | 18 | CASSDSIWTGGPDNEQFF | TGTGCCAGCAGTGACTCGATATGGACGGGAGGGCCAGACAATGAGCAGTTCTTC
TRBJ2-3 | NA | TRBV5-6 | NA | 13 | CASSEPRGDTQYF | TGTGCCAGCAGCGAGCCCCGGGGAGATACGCAGTATTTT
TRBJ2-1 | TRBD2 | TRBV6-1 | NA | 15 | CASSEGTSGNNEQFF | TGTGCCAGCAGTGAAGGGACTAGCGGGAACAATGAGCAGTTCTTC
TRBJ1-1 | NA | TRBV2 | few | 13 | CASKDRVNTEAFF | TGTGCCAGCAAAGATAGAGTGAACACTGAAGCTTTCTTT
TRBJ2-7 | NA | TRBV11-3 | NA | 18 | CASSSPPGLHQNPYEQYF | TGTGCCAGCAGCTCTCCTCCGGGACTCCATCAAAATCCCTACGAGCAGTACTTC
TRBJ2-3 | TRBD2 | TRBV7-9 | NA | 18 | CASSPPWGSGSRTDTQYF | TGTGCCAGCAGCCCCCCCTGGGGAAGCGGGAGCCGCACAGATACGCAGTATTTT
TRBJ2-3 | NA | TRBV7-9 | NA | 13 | CASAGINTDTQYF | TGTGCCAGCGCCGGGATTAACACAGATACGCAGTATTTT
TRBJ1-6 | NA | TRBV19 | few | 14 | CASRTMAGGSPLHF | TGTGCCAGTAGGACAATGGCGGGCGGTTCACCCCTCCACTTT
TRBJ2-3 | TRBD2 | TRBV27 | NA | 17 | CASSLPPSGRAADTQYF | TGTGCCAGCAGTCTCCCCCCTAGCGGGAGGGCTGCGGATACGCAGTATTTT
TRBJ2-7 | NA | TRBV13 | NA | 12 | CASSPDRYEQYF | TGTGCCAGCAGCCCAGACAGGTACGAGCAGTACTTC
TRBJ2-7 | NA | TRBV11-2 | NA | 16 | CASSLRVRNGVYEQYF | TGTGCCAGCAGCTTGAGGGTACGAAATGGGGTTTACGAGCAGTACTTC
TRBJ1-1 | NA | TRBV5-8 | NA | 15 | CASSYGHRMNTEAFF | TGTGCCAGCAGCTATGGACACCGCATGAACACTGAAGCTTTCTTT
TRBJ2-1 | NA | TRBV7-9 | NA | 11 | CASSLTNEQFF | TGTGCCAGCAGCTTAACTAATGAGCAGTTCTTC
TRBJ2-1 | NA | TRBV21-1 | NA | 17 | CASSKARGQGGDNEQFF | TGTGCCAGCAGCAAAGCAAGAGGACAGGGTGGCGACAATGAGCAGTTCTTC
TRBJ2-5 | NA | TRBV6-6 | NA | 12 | CASSYAQGRQYF | TGTGCCAGCAGTTACGCCCAGGGGCGGCAGTACTTC
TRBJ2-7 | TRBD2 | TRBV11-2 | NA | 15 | CASSPAGAFSYEQYF | TGTGCCAGCAGCCCAGCGGGGGCCTTCTCCTACGAGCAGTACTTC